This T cell receptor beta chain derives from a study of human T cells and chemical hapten exposure. Study at large: While the approximately 24-week study was under way, patients received diphenylcyclopropenone on the scalp every week. Among samples, TCR yields varied mainly because of small differences in pooled library volume.

This clonotype was recorded many times. Its antigen is unknown. As to time point: patch test 2, 6 weeks after DPC sensitization. Treatment described: therapeutic diphenylcyclopropenone sensitization with weekly scalp DPC. CDR1 is MNHEY, CDR2 SVGEGT, per germline. This CDR3 is built from 16 residues. Trimming removed 5 bases at V and 4 bases at J, with 19 bases between. Study-wide findings and caveats: Sensitizing with DPC caused no change in TCRs above 1 in 1000 frequency.

Per the original data handling: With a range of roughly 23,224 to 690,600, the median per sample was about 87,000 TCRs. A single record per CDR3 protein comes from TCRdb applying MiXCR to the RACE reads. The V and J calls come from TCRdb's annotation, not from the publication. The repertoire holds a few hundred thousand distinct CDR3 sequences, with more than 5% as singletons. The V gene is TRBV6-2 or TRBV6-3, the J gene TRBJ2-3; D might be TRBD1 or TRBD2, each matching 5 bases. The specimen was whole blood, collected in connection with sensitization to the hapten diphenylcyclopropenone (DPC). The clonotype originates from a woman between 18 and 29 years old with alopecia areata. Some clones in this sample may be carry-over from other donors' samples. CDR3 residues: CASSNGTYRRADTQYF. CDR3 nucleotides: TGTGCCAGCAGTAACGGGACCTACCGGCGCGCAGATACGCAGTATTTT.